Shown below are 32 T cell receptor beta chains from a single sample sequenced in a study of T cell responses to AZD1222 COVID-19 vaccine. Method: immunoSEQ multiplex PCR; TCRdb's copy keeps in-frame clones and lacks some. The sample has approximately 160,000 clones; just over 90% are singletons. Sequencing was performed on peripheral blood, taken 28 days after the second AZD1222 dose. All receptors come from an adult who received the AZD1222 COVID-19 vaccine.

The chain recombines TRBV9 with TRBJ1-2; 7 nucleotides agree with TRBD1. The CDR3 has 14 residues. Germline lookup yields CDR1 SGDLS and CDR2 YYNGEE. J lost 8 bases, V lost 4 bases, and 11 bases had no gene match. CDR3 loop: CASSTRQGWEGYTF. The CDR3 DNA reads TGTGCCAGCAGCACCCGACAGGGTTGGGAGGGCTACACCTTC.

The chain uses TRBV4-1 and TRBJ2-2; D possibly corresponds to TRBD2 (6 bases). The CDR3 runs to 15 residues. Germline V gene lookup returns CDR1 MGHRA and CDR2 YSYEKL. The V end was cut by 4 bases, the J end by 6 bases, with 15 bases between. The CDR3 DNA follows: TGCGCCAGCAGCCTTCGGGACTCCCTGGCCGGGGAGCTGTTTTTT. It is translated as CASSLRDSLAGELFF.

This clone has a handful of counts. This chain links TRBV11-2 with TRBJ2-2; TRBD1 matches at 7 bases. CDR1 is SGHAT and CDR2 is FQNNGV in the germline V gene. This CDR3 has 15 amino acids. Trimming at V came to 5 bases and at J to 4 bases, leaving 7 bases not matched to a gene. The CDR3 here is CASSPRAGGTGELFF. CDR3 DNA: TGTGCCAGCAGCCCCCGAGCAGGGGGCACCGGGGAGCTGTTTTTT.

This chain links TRBV18 with TRBJ2-5; 7 bases map to TRBD2. Trimming cost V 3 bases and J 4 bases; bases outside gene matches: 14. The CDR3 has 17 residues. Germline V gene sequence: CDR1 KGHSH, CDR2 LQKENI. The CDR3 here is CASSPRVQRGSGETQYF. In DNA, the CDR3 is TGTGCCAGCTCACCTCGGGTCCAGCGGGGATCAGGAGAGACCCAGTACTTC.

The CDR3 coding sequence is TGTGCCAGCAGACCTCAGGGGACGGGGACTGAAGCTTTCTTT. Its translation: CASRPQGTGTEAFF. V and J are TRBV11-2 and TRBJ1-1; a weak D match, TRBD1 (6 bases). The germline V and J ends were trimmed by 6 bases and 5 bases, with 16 bases remaining between them. This CDR3 spans 14 amino acids. From germline, CDR1 is SGHAT and CDR2 FQNNGV.

Comment on this clone: Other DNA sequences in the same sample also yield this CDR3. This sequence joins TRBV9 and TRBJ2-1; 7 positions match TRBD2. With 0 bases clipped from V and 5 bases from J, the junction kept 2 bases outside the gene matches. The CDR3 loop spans 14 amino acids. Germline V gene sequence: CDR1 SGDLS, CDR2 YYNGEE. The CDR3 spells CASSVEGGDNEQFF. Written as DNA, the CDR3 is TGTGCCAGCAGCGTAGAGGGAGGGGACAATGAGCAGTTCTTC. Filled out from reference TRBV9 and TRBJ2-1, the complete variable domain reads DSGVTQTPKHLITATGQRVTLRCSPRSGDLSVYWYQQSLDQGLQFLIQYYNGEERAKGNILERFSAQQFPDLHSELNLSSLELGDSALYFCASSVEGGDNEQFFGPGTRLTVL.

This chain uses TRBV16 with TRBJ2-2; D might be TRBD1 or TRBD2, each matching 5 bases. Germline loops: CDR1 KGHSY, CDR2 FQNENV. V lost 0 bases to trimming and J lost 7 bases, with 9 bases between them. The CDR3 consists of 14 residues. The CDR3 spells CASSQSKRGGELFF. The CDR3 nucleotides are TGTGCCAGCAGCCAATCGAAGAGGGGCGGGGAGCTGTTTTTT.

In the case of this clone: The sample holds other DNA sequences that translate to the same CDR3. The chain employs TRBV19 and TRBJ2-2; 9 bases match TRBD1. The length of the CDR3 is 15 residues. Germline V lookup: CDR1 LNHDA, CDR2 SQIVND (reference sequence). Trimming removed 6 bases from V and 1 base from J; junction bases left unmatched: 3. The DNA for the CDR3 is TGTGCCAGTAGAACGGGACAGGGGAACACCGGGGAGCTGTTTTTT. This translates into CASRTGQGNTGELFF. The whole variable domain, filled in from reference TRBV19 and TRBJ2-2, reads DGGITQSPKYLFRKEGQNVTLSCEQNLNHDAMYWYRQDPGQGLRLIYYSQIVNDFQKGDIAEGYSVSREKKESFPLTVTSAQKNPTAFYLCASRTGQGNTGELFFGEGSRLTVL.

J is TRBJ1-2 and V is TRBV6-5; possible D gene TRBD1, 5 bases. Germline values: CDR1 MNHEY, CDR2 SVGAGI. Trimming shortened V by 6 bases and J by 3 bases, and 5 bases separated the two germline ends. The CDR3 contains 11 residues. The CDR3 DNA follows: TGTGCCAGCAGAGGGGACTATGGCTACACCTTC. Residues: CASRGDYGYTF.

This clone was seen once. The chain is built from TRBV6-5 and TRBJ2-5, with D perhaps TRBD1 or TRBD2 (5 bases each). The V gene lost 2 bases and the J gene lost 7 bases, with 11 bases spanning the gap. Germline CDR1 is MNHEY and CDR2 is SVGAGI. The CDR3 contains 13 residues. The CDR3 DNA reads TGTGCCAGCAGTTACAACGTTGGGGGGACCCAGTACTTC. Translated: CASSYNVGGTQYF.

This chain uses TRBV12-3 or TRBV12-4 with TRBJ1-1; weak D call: TRBD1 (5 bases). The CDR3 runs 13 residues. Trimming took 3 bases from V and 0 from J, leaving 5 bases between them. CDR3 nucleotide sequence: TGTGCCAGCAGTTTGGGGGTGAACACTGAAGCTTTCTTT. The encoded protein is CASSLGVNTEAFF.

The chain carries TRBV7-6 and TRBJ2-5; tentative D call: TRBD1 (6 bases). V shed 5 bases and J shed 5 bases, with 15 bases lying between them. The CDR3 runs to 14 residues. The germline V gene has CDR1 SGHVS and CDR2 FNYEAQ. The CDR3 nucleotides read TGTGCCAGCAGCCCATTCAGGGGTTTGGAGACCCAGTACTTC. This translates into CASSPFRGLETQYF.

This clone appeared once. The V call is TRBV7-2, the J call TRBJ2-3; D may be TRBD1 (6 bases). The CDR3 loop spans 16 amino acids. V was pared by 2 bases and J by 0 bases, with 12 bases between. The germline V gene has CDR1 SGHTA and CDR2 FQGNSA. As DNA, the CDR3 is TGTGCCAGCAGCTTAATGGCCAGGGGAAGCACAGATACGCAGTATTTT. Its translation: CASSLMARGSTDTQYF.

V gene TRBV27 combines with J gene TRBJ1-1; TRBD1 aligns across 8 bases. CDR1 and CDR2 from the germline V gene are MNHEY and SMNVEV (reference sequence). V gave up 6 bases and J gave up 0 bases; unmatched junction bases: 0. CDR3 length: 13 amino acids. The CDR3 region has the DNA TGTGCCAGCAGGACAGGGGTGAACACTGAAGCTTTCTTT. Amino acid sequence: CASRTGVNTEAFF.

The J gene is TRBJ2-1, the V gene TRBV5-1; 15 bases agree with TRBD2. Germline V gene sequence: CDR1 SGHRS, CDR2 YFSETQ. This CDR3 has 20 residues. Losses at the gene ends were 4 bases for V and 0 bases for J; bases not matched to a gene: 11. The CDR3 DNA follows: TGCGCCAGCAGCCCTCAACCGGGACTAGCGGGGGGCCGCTCCTACAATGAGCAGTTCTTC. Residues: CASSPQPGLAGGRSYNEQFF.

V usage is TRBV7-9 and J usage is TRBJ1-1; D possibly corresponds to TRBD1 (5 bases). V was cut by 1 base and J by 5 bases, with 8 bases left in between. Germline assignment: CDR1 SEHNR and CDR2 FQNEAQ (reference sequence). The CDR3 sequence is 13 residues long. The CDR3 bases are TGTGCCAGCAGCTTAGATGGGGGTACTGAAGCTTTCTTT. Residues: CASSLDGGTEAFF.

The J gene is TRBJ1-2, the V gene TRBV5-1; 12 bases agree with TRBD1. Germline CDR1 SGHRS, CDR2 YFSETQ. The CDR3 extends over 16 amino acids. The junction had 14 bases not matched to a gene; V was cut back by 7 bases and J by 7 bases. The CDR3, as DNA: TGCGCCAGCGATTCTGGGACAGGGGGCCCGATGGGTGGCTACACCTTC. This codes for CASDSGTGGPMGGYTF.

CDR3 DNA: TGTGCCAGCAGTGTAGGGGGTGCCAATTCACCCCTCCACTTT. Translated: CASSVGGANSPLHF. V and J are TRBV2 and TRBJ1-6, with D possibly matching TRBD1 (6 bases). V was cut by 4 bases and J by 7 bases, with 11 bases left in between. This CDR3 has 14 residues. Germline CDR1 reads SNHLY; CDR2 reads FYNNEI.

The rearrangement uses TRBV6-5 and TRBJ1-4; no clear D gene. The V gene lost 6 bases and the J gene lost 4 bases, with 15 bases spanning the gap. The CDR3 consists of 15 residues. Germline values: CDR1 MNHEY, CDR2 SVGAGI. The CDR3 sequence: CASSPTRRVNEKLFF. CDR3 in DNA: TGTGCCAGCAGCCCCACCCGACGGGTTAATGAAAAACTGTTTTTT.

The chain joins TRBV28 to TRBJ1-2; 9 bases agree with TRBD1. The CDR3 loop spans 13 amino acids. Trimming at V came to 6 bases and at J to 3 bases, leaving 2 bases not matched to a gene. Germline values: CDR1 MDHEN, CDR2 SYDVKM. The CDR3 DNA reads TGTGCCAGCAGGACAGGGGGGGACTATGGCTACACCTTC. Its translation is CASRTGGDYGYTF.

V is TRBV27 and J is TRBJ2-5, with 13 bases lining up with TRBD2. Germline loops: CDR1 MNHEY, CDR2 SMNVEV (reference sequence). The CDR3 covers 16 residues. The J segment lost 1 base and the V segment lost 4 bases, leaving 3 bases of the junction unmatched. The CDR3, as DNA: TGTGCCAGCAGTTATCGGACTAGCGGGGGCCAAGAGACCCAGTACTTC. Translating it yields CASSYRTSGGQETQYF.

This clone appeared a few times. The chain links TRBV16 to TRBJ1-1, with TRBD1 as a possible D gene (5 bases). The V gene lost 1 base and the J gene lost 6 bases, with 12 bases spanning the gap. The CDR3 spans 14 residues. Germline CDR1 reads KGHSY; CDR2 reads FQNENV. Written as DNA, the CDR3 is TGTGCCAGCAGCCAATTAGGTGGGGACGCTGAAGCTTTCTTT. The encoded protein is CASSQLGGDAEAFF. Filled out from reference TRBV16 and TRBJ1-1, the complete variable domain reads GEEVAQTPKHLVRGEGQKAKLYCAPIKGHSYVFWYQQVLKNEFKFLISFQNENVFDETGMPKERFSAKCLPNSPCSLEIQATKLEDSAVYFCASSQLGGDAEAFFGQGTRLTVV.

The genes are TRBV5-8 and TRBJ1-2; D ambiguous. The CDR3 extends over 13 amino acids. Germline CDR1 reads SGHTS; CDR2 reads YDEGEE. V lost 2 bases and J lost 4, with 9 bases in between. The CDR3, as DNA: TGTGCCAGCAGCTTAAGGCGTATCTATGGCTACACCTTC. Protein: CASSLRRIYGYTF.

J is TRBJ1-1 and V is TRBV6-5; possible D gene TRBD1, 5 bases. The V end was cut by 6 bases, the J end by 3 bases, with 5 bases between. Germline lookup yields CDR1 MNHEY and CDR2 SVGAGI. CDR3 length: 11 residues. As DNA, the CDR3 is TGTGCCAGCAGCAGGGACACTGAAGCTTTCTTT. As protein: CASSRDTEAFF.

This chain connects TRBV5-1 to TRBJ1-3; weak D call: TRBD1 (5 bases). Germline CDR1 is SGHRS and CDR2 is YFSETQ. Between the trimmed V and J ends, which lost 0 bases and 0 bases, there was a span of 10 bases. This CDR3 is built from 16 residues. The CDR3 loop is CASSLEGLSSGNTIYF. DNA for the CDR3: TGCGCCAGCAGCTTGGAGGGACTCTCCTCTGGAAACACCATATATTTT.

The rearrangement uses TRBV6-5 and TRBJ1-6; a weak D match, TRBD1 (5 bases). Germline CDR1 and CDR2: MNHEY and SVGAGI. The CDR3 covers 13 residues. V lost 10 bases and J lost 2, with 9 bases in between. The CDR3 protein is CAILGAYNSPLHF. The DNA of the CDR3 is TGTGCCATCCTAGGGGCCTATAATTCACCCCTCCACTTT.

The genes are TRBV27 and TRBJ1-6; perhaps TRBD1 as D (6 bases). This CDR3 is 15 amino acids long. Germline lookup yields CDR1 MNHEY and CDR2 SMNVEV (reference sequence). V shed 6 bases and J shed 6 bases, with 15 bases lying between them. CDR3 residues: CASRRAGTLNSPLHF. The DNA of the CDR3 is TGTGCCAGCAGGCGCGCCGGGACACTTAATTCACCCCTCCACTTT.

This rearrangement joins TRBV5-1 to TRBJ1-2; 11 bases map to TRBD1. The CDR3 contains 18 residues. Germline V gene lookup returns CDR1 SGHRS and CDR2 YFSETQ. V lost 4 bases and J lost 6; bases outside the gene matches: 17. The CDR3 loop reads CASSNRAERTGGYDGYTF. CDR3 nucleotide sequence: TGCGCCAGCAGCAACAGGGCCGAGAGGACAGGGGGCTACGATGGCTACACCTTC.

The CDR3 region is CASSPGTGRMAQYF. CDR3 coding DNA: TGCGCCAGCAGCCCGGGGACAGGGAGGATGGCGCAGTATTTT. The chain joins TRBV5-1 to TRBJ2-3; 9 bases map to TRBD1. Germline V gene data show CDR1 as SGHRS and CDR2 as YFSETQ. The CDR3 length is 14 residues. J gave up 10 bases and V 4 bases, and 10 bases lay outside the gene matches.

The V gene is TRBV30, the J gene TRBJ2-3; 8 nucleotides align to TRBD1. The CDR3 sequence is 15 residues long. Germline CDR1 reads GTSNPN; CDR2 reads SVGIG (reference sequence). The V segment lost 2 bases and the J segment 0 bases; nucleotides outside the gene matches: 4. The CDR3 region is CAWSQGASSTDTQYF. The DNA for the CDR3 is TGTGCCTGGAGTCAGGGGGCTAGTAGCACAGATACGCAGTATTTT.

This chain uses TRBV5-1 with TRBJ2-3; D is uncertain. The CDR3 runs to 14 residues. The V gene's germline CDR1 is SGHRS and CDR2 YFSETQ. Trimming pared 6 bases from V and 0 bases from J, leaving 11 bases between. The CDR3 protein is CASTLRPSTDTQYF. For the CDR3, the DNA is TGCGCCAGCACACTGCGGCCTAGCACAGATACGCAGTATTTT.

The chain combines TRBV6-5 with TRBJ1-4, with D unclear. CDR3 length equals 15 residues. The V gene lost 6 bases and the J gene lost 6 bases, with 17 bases spanning the gap. CDR1 and CDR2 (germline): MNHEY, SVGAGI. CDR3 nucleotide sequence: TGTGCCAGCAGGGTACACTCAAATCGGGATGAAAAACTGTTTTTT. It encodes CASRVHSNRDEKLFF.